The 27 T cell receptor beta chains listed next were all sequenced from one sample in a study of cytomegalovirus exposure and HLA in healthy donors. PCR employed 60 Vbeta and 13 Jbeta primers. Here immunoSEQ multiplex PCR was the method, and the copy in TCRdb shows in-frame clones only, minus some. The data contain some 81,000 clones, 72% of them singletons. The material sequenced was PBMCs. The receptor set was obtained from a woman aged 40 to 50 in good health and CMV-seropositive.

V is TRBV11-3 and J is TRBJ2-7; TRBD1 matches at 7 bases. The CDR3 has 15 amino acids. Trimming removed 3 bases from V and 0 bases from J; junction bases left unmatched: 5. Germline V gene data show CDR1 as SGHNT and CDR2 as YENEEA. The CDR3: CASSFGTASSYEQYF. For the CDR3, the DNA is TGTGCCAGCAGCTTCGGGACAGCCTCCTCCTACGAGCAGTACTTC.

The genes are TRBV19 and TRBJ1-1; 7 bases match TRBD1. The CDR3 contains 15 residues. The V segment lost 3 bases and the J segment 1 base; nucleotides outside the gene matches: 5. Germline lookup yields CDR1 LNHDA and CDR2 SQIVND (reference sequence). This CDR3 is CASSIRTGANTEAFF. The CDR3 DNA is TGTGCCAGTAGTATCCGTACAGGGGCGAACACTGAAGCTTTCTTT.

The genes are TRBV7-9 and TRBJ1-4; 9 bases are shared with TRBD1. CDR1 and CDR2 from the germline V gene are SEHNR and FQNEAQ (reference sequence). The CDR3 sequence is 17 residues long. V gave up 5 bases and J gave up 7 bases; unmatched junction bases: 14. For the CDR3, the DNA is TGTGCCAGCAGCCATACAGGGGGCGGTAGAATTTCTGAAAAACTGTTTTTT. It encodes CASSHTGGGRISEKLFF.

This clone is a singleton in its sample. The gene calls are TRBV7-2 and TRBJ2-7, with TRBD2 as a possible D gene (6 bases). The V and J ends lost 8 bases and 6 bases respectively, with 23 bases between them. Germline CDR1 SGHTA, CDR2 FQGNSA. The CDR3 consists of 15 residues. CDR3 region: CASSIHWGVNGEQYF. CDR3 sequence (DNA): TGTGCCAGCTCAATCCACTGGGGGGTAAACGGCGAGCAGTACTTC.

A few counts support this clone. The chain combines TRBV5-4 with TRBJ1-2; no firm D call. There are 14 residues in the CDR3. Trimming cost V 2 bases and J 5 bases, with 13 bases left between them. CDR1 is SGHNT and CDR2 is YYREEE in the germline V gene (reference sequence). The CDR3 DNA reads TGTGCCAGCAGCTTCACCGGGGTCAGTTATGGCTACACCTTC. It encodes CASSFTGVSYGYTF.

In its sample, this clone was seen once. The chain couples TRBV6-6 to TRBJ1-3; no reliable D call. CDR3 length equals 16 residues. Trimming left V 2 bases short and J 0 bases short, with 11 bases between. Germline values: CDR1 MNHNY, CDR2 SVGAGI (reference sequence). CDR3 in amino acids: CASSYDVTHSGNTIYF. The CDR3 DNA is TGTGCCAGCAGTTACGATGTGACACACTCTGGAAACACCATATATTTT.

The rearrangement joins TRBV29-1 to TRBJ2-3, with 13 bases identical to TRBD2. V was clipped by 1 base and J by 2 bases; unmatched bases: 6. The CDR3 covers 17 residues. Germline V CDR1 and CDR2: SQVTM, ANQGSEA. Here the CDR3 DNA reads TGCAGCGTTGAAGGACTAGCGGGGGGTGGGAACACAGATACGCAGTATTTT. Protein: CSVEGLAGGGNTDTQYF.

The J gene is TRBJ2-2, the V gene TRBV7-9; D is unclear. The V end lost 5 bases, the J end lost 6 bases, and 16 bases lay between the germline ends. The germline CDR1 and CDR2 sequences are SEHNR and FQNEAQ (reference sequence). This CDR3 comprises 15 residues. CDR3 residues: CASSARRVAAGELFF. The CDR3 bases are TGTGCCAGCAGCGCCCGAAGAGTTGCGGCCGGGGAGCTGTTTTTT.

V and J are TRBV7-9 and TRBJ2-1, with 12 positions matching TRBD2. V gave up 5 bases and J gave up 7 bases; unmatched junction bases: 9. Germline CDR1 reads SEHNR; CDR2 reads FQNEAQ (reference sequence). The CDR3 runs to 16 residues. The CDR3 loop reads CASSRRLAGEKNEQFF. DNA for the CDR3: TGTGCCAGCAGCCGGAGACTAGCGGGAGAGAAAAATGAGCAGTTCTTC.

The rearrangement uses TRBV10-1 and TRBJ1-5; 9 positions match TRBD1. Losses at the gene ends were 3 bases for V and 6 bases for J; bases not matched to a gene: 6. This CDR3 region has 15 residues. Germline assignment: CDR1 WNHNN and CDR2 SYGVQD (reference sequence). The CDR3 DNA reads as TGCGCCAGCAGTGACGGACAGGGGAAGGGTCAGCCCCAGCATTTT. Encoded protein: CASSDGQGKGQPQHF.

The chain employs TRBV27 and TRBJ2-5, with 9 positions matching TRBD1. The CDR3 covers 17 residues. Unmatched junction bases numbered 12, after V lost 2 bases and J lost 5 bases. Germline lookup yields CDR1 MNHEY and CDR2 SMNVEV (reference sequence). This CDR3 is CASSLSFSDRGYETQYF. As DNA, the CDR3 is TGTGCCAGCAGTTTAAGTTTTTCGGACAGGGGTTATGAGACCCAGTACTTC.

This chain links TRBV7-2 with TRBJ2-7; a possible D gene is TRBD1 (6 bases). Trimming removed 3 bases from V and 2 bases from J, with 11 bases in between. The germline V gene has CDR1 SGHTA and CDR2 FQGNSA. This CDR3 has 14 residues. CDR3: CASSFLGATYEQYF. The CDR3, as DNA: TGTGCCAGCAGCTTTCTGGGGGCGACCTACGAGCAGTACTTC.

The chain is built from TRBV28 and TRBJ1-1; 10 bases line up with TRBD1. V shed 9 bases and J 7 bases; nucleotides not matched to a gene: 11. This CDR3 comprises 14 residues. Germline assignment: CDR1 MDHEN and CDR2 SYDVKM. DNA of the CDR3: TGTGCCAGTGAGAGGCCCGGGACAGGGGTTGAAGCTTTCTTT. Amino acids: CASERPGTGVEAFF.

The rearrangement joins TRBV28 to TRBJ2-5, with D perhaps matching TRBD1 (6 bases). V was trimmed by 7 bases and J by 5 bases, leaving 20 bases between them. From germline, CDR1 is MDHEN and CDR2 SYDVKM. The CDR3 runs to 15 residues. The CDR3 DNA sequence: TGTGCCAGCACCGTTACAGGGTTAGGTGCGGAGACCCAGTACTTC. Protein: CASTVTGLGAETQYF.

The rearrangement uses TRBV28 and TRBJ2-2; 7 bases agree with TRBD1. The germline V gene encodes CDR1 MDHEN and CDR2 SYDVKM. The CDR3 covers 17 residues. CDR3 amino acids: CATVGGVALTNTGELFF. In nucleotides, the CDR3 is TGTGCTACTGTAGGGGGCGTAGCCCTTACTAACACCGGGGAGCTGTTTTTT.

This chain uses TRBV7-9 with TRBJ2-1; TRBD2 matches at 7 bases. CDR1 is SEHNR, CDR2 FQNEAQ, per germline (reference sequence). CDR3 size: 13 residues. V was pared by 9 bases and J by 8 bases, with 10 bases of the junction left unmatched. CDR3 nucleotides: TGTGCCAGTTCGCGCGGGGGTTCCCATGAGCAGTTCTTC. Translated, it gives CASSRGGSHEQFF. Full variable domain (missing parts from reference TRBV7-9 and TRBJ2-1): DTGVSQNPRHKITKRGQNVTFRCDPISEHNRLYWYRQTLGQGPEFLTYFQNEAQLEKSRLLSDRFSAERPKGSFSTLEIQRTEQGDSAMYLCASSRGGSHEQFFGPGTRLTVL.

This clone came up once. V gene TRBV29-1 combines with J gene TRBJ2-4, with TRBD1 identical over 9 bases. Per germline, CDR1 SQVTM and CDR2 ANQGSEA. V lost 6 bases, J lost 7 bases, and 7 bases stayed unmatched. This CDR3 is built from 13 residues. CDR3 amino acids: CSVVIGTGNIQYF. As DNA, the CDR3 is TGCAGCGTCGTAATCGGGACAGGGAACATTCAGTACTTC.

This chain joins TRBV15 and TRBJ2-4; D is undetermined. This CDR3 comprises 14 residues. V was trimmed by 0 bases and J by 7 bases, leaving 10 bases between them. Looked up from germline, CDR1 is LNHNV and CDR2 is YYDKDF (reference sequence). In nucleotides, the CDR3 is TGTGCCACCAGCAGAGATGGTCAGGCTAACATTCAGTACTTC. Translation: CATSRDGQANIQYF.

This clone was seen a single time. The V and J genes are TRBV10-3 and TRBJ1-1; D call uncertain. In germline, CDR1 is ENHRY, CDR2 SYGVKD. Trimming pared 4 bases from V and 5 bases from J, leaving 11 bases between. The CDR3 runs 13 residues. Here the CDR3 reads CAISGSPGTEAFF. The DNA of the CDR3 is TGTGCCATCAGTGGTAGTCCCGGGACTGAAGCTTTCTTT.

The J gene is TRBJ2-1, the V gene TRBV2; possible D gene TRBD1, 6 bases. V was shortened by 6 bases and J by 5 bases, with 14 bases between the two germline ends. Germline assignment: CDR1 SNHLY and CDR2 FYNNEI. CDR3 size: 14 residues. In DNA, the CDR3 is TGTGCCAGCAGGAAATCTGGGGGCGACAATGAGCAGTTCTTC. Its translation: CASRKSGGDNEQFF.

The chain recombines TRBV7-2 with TRBJ2-5, with D tentatively TRBD1 (6 bases). Germline V gene sequence: CDR1 SGHTA, CDR2 FQGNSA. Trimming left V 2 bases short and J 9 bases short, with 13 bases between. CDR3 length: 13 residues. CDR3 region: CASSLQGSGAQYF. In DNA form, the CDR3 reads TGTGCCAGCAGCTTACAGGGCTCAGGGGCCCAGTACTTC.

Comments on this clone: This CDR3 is also generated by other DNA sequences in the sample. CDR3: CASSSRGGPYEQYF. In DNA, the CDR3 is TGTGCCAGCTCCTCCAGGGGCGGACCCTACGAGCAGTACTTC. The chain employs TRBV27 and TRBJ2-7; D might be TRBD1 (6 bases). The germline V and J ends were trimmed by 8 bases and 2 bases, with 16 bases remaining between them. The CDR3 has 14 amino acids. CDR1 MNHEY and CDR2 SMNVEV come from the germline V gene (reference sequence).

The chain couples TRBV6-5 to TRBJ2-3; 7 nucleotides agree with TRBD1. The V gene's germline CDR1 is MNHEY and CDR2 SVGAGI. This CDR3 region has 13 residues. Trimming took 6 bases from V and 3 from J; bases not matched to a gene: 3. The CDR3 protein is CASRRDSTDTQYF. The CDR3 region has the DNA TGTGCCAGCAGAAGGGACAGTACAGATACGCAGTATTTT.

The chain recombines TRBV29-1 with TRBJ2-2; D is undetermined. V lost 5 bases to trimming and J lost 7 bases, with 8 bases between them. CDR1 and CDR2 (germline): SQVTM, ANQGSEA. This CDR3 has 11 amino acids. In nucleotides, the CDR3 is TGCAGCGTTACTGAAAACGGGGAGCTGTTTTTT. The encoded protein is CSVTENGELFF.

This clone is a singleton in its sample. This chain uses TRBV11-2 with TRBJ1-4, with 9 bases fitting TRBD1. Germline lookup yields CDR1 SGHAT and CDR2 FQNNGV. This CDR3 has 15 residues. V shed 5 bases, J shed 8 bases, and the junction held 9 bases outside the gene matches. The CDR3 protein is CASSIRTGEGEKLFF. The CDR3 bases are TGTGCCAGCAGCATACGGACAGGGGAAGGAGAAAAACTGTTTTTT.

The gene calls are TRBV13 and TRBJ2-7; TRBD1 might be the D (6 bases). Trimming left V 5 bases short and J 4 bases short, with 18 bases between. The CDR3 covers 15 residues. Germline V gene lookup returns CDR1 PRHDT and CDR2 FYEKMQ (reference sequence). The CDR3 sequence is CASSRVRQEEYEQYF. The CDR3 DNA is TGTGCCAGCAGCCGCGTTAGACAGGAGGAGTACGAGCAGTACTTC.

This clone occurred a few times. The chain employs TRBV27 and TRBJ1-2; D is uncertain. Germline V lookup: CDR1 MNHEY, CDR2 SMNVEV (reference sequence). The germline V and J ends were trimmed by 4 bases and 7 bases, with 16 bases remaining between them. The CDR3 has 14 residues. This CDR3 is CASSSRRGIGGYTF. The CDR3 DNA follows: TGTGCCAGCAGTTCAAGACGGGGAATTGGTGGCTACACCTTC.